A selection of T cell receptor beta chains follows, all from one sample in a study of blood T cells in healthy people across ages. TCRdb used MiXCR to reprocess the 5' RACE reads, holding one entry per CDR3 protein. This sample yields around 990,000 distinct CDR3 sequences, of which 35% to 40% are seen a single time; less than 15% belongs to the top ten. Material for sequencing was blood. All receptors come from a young man in good health. Both conserved end residues are trimmed from each CDR3. The order of the fields is V gene, CDR3 length, J gene, CDR3 protein.

TRBV20-1,18,TRBJ2-2,SARAIEGDILNANTGELF
TRBV20-1,11,NA,SSPDRGMSEQY
TRBV20-1,12,TRBJ2-5,SASKPGRHETQY
TRBV20-1,12,TRBJ2-3,SAKGHLSTDTQY
TRBV5-1,11,TRBJ2-5,ASSLKTLETQY
TRBV7-8,16,TRBJ1-5,ASSVLGQSRYSNQPQH
TRBV29-1,11,TRBJ2-2,SVVVGATGELF
TRBV20-1,10,TRBJ2-7,SAGGKGYEQY
TRBV6-1,13,TRBJ1-2,ASSEKTPNYSGCT
TRBV7-9,15,NA,ASSLVVGTGGHYEQY
TRBV12-3/TRBV12-4,12,TRBJ2-5,ASSLALGDETQY
TRBV4-3,11,TRBJ2-3,TSSQGTSDTQY
TRBV28,13,TRBJ1-4,ASSWGRQGREKLF
TRBV6-5,11,TRBJ1-5,ASSDSTGQPQH
TRBV29-1,12,TRBJ2-3,SVGGQGYADTQY
TRBV12-3/TRBV12-4,13,TRBJ1-2,ASSLRDTGVSGYT
TRBV6-2/TRBV6-3,13,TRBJ2-1,ASRGGSTAQGEQF
TRBV20-1,11,TRBJ1-1,SADGTGNTEAF
TRBV18,11,TRBJ1-2,ASSPPRGGGYT
TRBV5-6,15,TRBJ1-1,ASSSTTQGGLNTEAF
TRBV4-1,14,TRBJ1-5,ASSQDRRTENQPQH
TRBV6-5,13,TRBJ2-3,ASTYGGTHTDTQY
TRBV4-2,14,TRBJ2-2,ASSQEGQGQTGELF
TRBV4-2,13,TRBJ1-2,ASSQALQGEGGYT
TRBV7-8,12,TRBJ1-1,ASSHETGELEAF
TRBV7-8,11,TRBJ2-3,TSSLGDRDTQY
TRBV3-1,11,TRBJ1-1,ASSQGTFDEAF
TRBV29-1,13,TRBJ1-1,SVEGGGRDDTEAF
TRBV2,12,TRBJ2-7,ASSGAATAYEQY
TRBV6-1,12,TRBJ1-3,ASSDGHGIGTIY
TRBV4-2,13,TRBJ2-3,ASSQENRETDTQY
TRBV12-3/TRBV12-4,13,TRBJ2-1,ASSPLGRGFNEQF
TRBV25-1,13,TRBJ1-4,ASSESSWGREKLF
TRBV20-1,12,TRBJ2-1,SAVSGGIYNEQF
TRBV20-1,14,TRBJ1-5,SASFLGRYSNQPQH
TRBV7-2,13,TRBJ2-1,ASSLLAGGVNEQF
TRBV27,11,TRBJ2-2,ASSFGSTGELF
TRBV28,14,TRBJ1-2,ASKDRGQYPIYGYT
TRBV29-1,12,TRBJ1-1,SASGVGPDTEAF
TRBV2,14,TRBJ1-1,ASTLSSGTGYTEAF
TRBV29-1,9,TRBJ2-3,SVRILDTQY
TRBV12-3/TRBV12-4,12,TRBJ2-2,ASSLFSRAGELF
TRBV28,14,TRBJ1-2,ASKLEAGTIINGYT
TRBV10-3,13,TRBJ2-1,AIKGSAGDYNEQF
TRBV4-3,13,TRBJ1-2,ASSQGTDALDGYT
TRBV6-2/TRBV6-3,11,TRBJ1-1,ASGAGTLTEAF
TRBV4-3,12,TRBJ1-5,ASSPGPRNQPQH
TRBV5-6,10,NA,ASRAGQYEQY
TRBV20-1,10,TRBJ1-1,SAKTVNTEAF
TRBV20-1,13,TRBJ2-2,SARNPGSYTGELF